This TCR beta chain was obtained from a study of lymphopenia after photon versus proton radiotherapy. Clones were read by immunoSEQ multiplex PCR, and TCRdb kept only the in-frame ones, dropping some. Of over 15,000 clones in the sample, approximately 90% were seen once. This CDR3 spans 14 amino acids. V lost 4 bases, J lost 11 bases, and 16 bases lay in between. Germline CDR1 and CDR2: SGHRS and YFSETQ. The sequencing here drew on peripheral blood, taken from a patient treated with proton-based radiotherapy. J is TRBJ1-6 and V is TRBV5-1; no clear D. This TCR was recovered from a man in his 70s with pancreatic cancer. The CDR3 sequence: CASSPDGVRTPLHF. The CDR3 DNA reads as TGCGCCAGCAGCCCGGACGGGGTTCGGACACCCCTCCACTTT.